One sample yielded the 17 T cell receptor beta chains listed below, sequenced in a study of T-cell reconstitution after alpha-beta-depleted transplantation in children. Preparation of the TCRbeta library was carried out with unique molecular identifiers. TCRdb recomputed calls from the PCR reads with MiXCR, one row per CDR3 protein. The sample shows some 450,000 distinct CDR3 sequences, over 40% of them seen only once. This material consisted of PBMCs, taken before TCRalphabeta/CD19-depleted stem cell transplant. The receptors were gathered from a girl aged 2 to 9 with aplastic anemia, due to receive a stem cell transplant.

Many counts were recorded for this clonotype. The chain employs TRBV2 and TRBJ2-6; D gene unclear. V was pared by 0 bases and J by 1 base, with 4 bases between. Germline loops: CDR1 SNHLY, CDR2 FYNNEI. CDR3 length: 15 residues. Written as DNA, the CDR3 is TGTGCCAGCAGTGAAGCGCTTTCTGGGGCCAACGTCCTGACTTTC. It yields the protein CASSEALSGANVLTF.

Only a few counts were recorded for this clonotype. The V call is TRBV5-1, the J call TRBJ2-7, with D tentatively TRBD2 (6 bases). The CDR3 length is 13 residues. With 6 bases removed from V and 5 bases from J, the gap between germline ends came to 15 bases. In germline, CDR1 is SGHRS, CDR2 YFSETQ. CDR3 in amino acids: CASTRTGDDEQYF. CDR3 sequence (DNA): TGCGCCAGCACCCGGACGGGGGACGACGAGCAGTACTTC.

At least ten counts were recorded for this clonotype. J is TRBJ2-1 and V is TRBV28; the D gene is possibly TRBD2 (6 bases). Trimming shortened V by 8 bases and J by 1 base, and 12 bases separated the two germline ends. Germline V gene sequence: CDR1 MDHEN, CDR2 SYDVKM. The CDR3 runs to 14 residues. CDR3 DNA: TGTGCCAGCCGGAGGGACTCTTCCTACAATGAGCAGTTCTTC. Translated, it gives CASRRDSSYNEQFF. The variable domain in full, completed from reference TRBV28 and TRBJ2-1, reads DVKVTQSSRYLVKRTGEKVFLECVQDMDHENMFWYRQDPGLGLRLIYFSYDVKMKEKGDIPEGYSVSREKKERFSLILESASTNQTSMYLCASRRDSSYNEQFFGPGTRLTVL.

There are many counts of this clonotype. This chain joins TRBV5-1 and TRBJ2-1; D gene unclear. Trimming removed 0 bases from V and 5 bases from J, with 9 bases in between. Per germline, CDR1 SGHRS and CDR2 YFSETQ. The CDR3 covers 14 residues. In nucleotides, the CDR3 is TGCGCCAGCAGCTTGGCGCAGGCCCACAATGAGCAGTTCTTC. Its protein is CASSLAQAHNEQFF.

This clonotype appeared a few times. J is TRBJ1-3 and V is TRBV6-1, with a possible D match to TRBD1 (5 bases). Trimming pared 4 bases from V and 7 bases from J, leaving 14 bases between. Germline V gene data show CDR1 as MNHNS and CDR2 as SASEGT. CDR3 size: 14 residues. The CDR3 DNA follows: TGTGCCAGCAGTGCCACGGGGGAGTGGAACACCATATATTTT. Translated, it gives CASSATGEWNTIYF.

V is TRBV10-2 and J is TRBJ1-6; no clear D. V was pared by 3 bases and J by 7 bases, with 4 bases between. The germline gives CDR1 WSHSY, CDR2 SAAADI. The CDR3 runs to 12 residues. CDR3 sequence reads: CASSDPNSPLHF. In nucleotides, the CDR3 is TGCGCCAGCAGTGACCCAAATTCACCCCTCCACTTT.

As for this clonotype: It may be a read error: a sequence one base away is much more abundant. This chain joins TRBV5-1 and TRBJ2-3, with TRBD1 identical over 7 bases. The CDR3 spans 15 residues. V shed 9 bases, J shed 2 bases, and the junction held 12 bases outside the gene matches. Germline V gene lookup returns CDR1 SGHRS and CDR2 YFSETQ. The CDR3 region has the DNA TGCGCCACCAGGCCCCAACAGGGGTACACAGATACGCAGTATTTT. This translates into CATRPQQGYTDTQYF.

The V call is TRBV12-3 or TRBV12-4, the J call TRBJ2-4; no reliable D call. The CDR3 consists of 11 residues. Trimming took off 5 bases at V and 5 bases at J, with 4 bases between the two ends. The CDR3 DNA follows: TGTGCCAGCAGTCCCCAAAACATTCAGTACTTC. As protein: CASSPQNIQYF.

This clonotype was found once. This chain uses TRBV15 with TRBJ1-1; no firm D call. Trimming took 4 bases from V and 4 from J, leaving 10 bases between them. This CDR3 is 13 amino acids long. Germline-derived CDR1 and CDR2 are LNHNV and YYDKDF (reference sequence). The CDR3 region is CATSTALSTEAFF. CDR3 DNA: TGTGCCACCAGCACCGCCTTAAGCACTGAAGCTTTCTTT.

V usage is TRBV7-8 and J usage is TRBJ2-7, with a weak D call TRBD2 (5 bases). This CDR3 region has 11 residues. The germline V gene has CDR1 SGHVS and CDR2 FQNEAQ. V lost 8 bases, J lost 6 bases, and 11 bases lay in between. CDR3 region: CASVLRGEQYF. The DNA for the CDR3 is TGTGCCAGCGTCCTTCGGGGCGAGCAGTACTTC.

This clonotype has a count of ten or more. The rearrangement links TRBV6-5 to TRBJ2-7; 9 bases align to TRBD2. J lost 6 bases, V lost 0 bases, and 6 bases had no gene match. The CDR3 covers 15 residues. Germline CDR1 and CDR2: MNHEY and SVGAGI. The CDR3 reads CASSYSAGGAFEQYF. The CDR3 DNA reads TGTGCCAGCAGTTACTCGGCGGGAGGGGCCTTCGAGCAGTACTTC.

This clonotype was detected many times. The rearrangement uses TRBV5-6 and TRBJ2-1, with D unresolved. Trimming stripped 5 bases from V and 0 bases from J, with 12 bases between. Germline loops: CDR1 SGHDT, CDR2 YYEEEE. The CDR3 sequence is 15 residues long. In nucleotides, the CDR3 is TGTGCCAGCAGTCTTGTGGGAAACTCCTACAATGAGCAGTTCTTC. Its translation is CASSLVGNSYNEQFF.

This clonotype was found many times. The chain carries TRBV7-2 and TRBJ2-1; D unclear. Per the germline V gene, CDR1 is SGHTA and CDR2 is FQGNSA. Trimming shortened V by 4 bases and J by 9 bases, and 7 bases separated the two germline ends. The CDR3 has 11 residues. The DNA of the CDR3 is TGTGCCAGCAGCTACGGTGCTGAGCAGTTCTTC. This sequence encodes CASSYGAEQFF.

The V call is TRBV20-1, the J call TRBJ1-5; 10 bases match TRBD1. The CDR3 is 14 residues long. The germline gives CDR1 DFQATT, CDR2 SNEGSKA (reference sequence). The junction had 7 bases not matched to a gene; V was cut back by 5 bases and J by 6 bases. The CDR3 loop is CSAPGTGDRQPQHF. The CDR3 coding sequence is TGCAGTGCTCCCGGGACAGGGGATCGTCAGCCCCAGCATTTT.

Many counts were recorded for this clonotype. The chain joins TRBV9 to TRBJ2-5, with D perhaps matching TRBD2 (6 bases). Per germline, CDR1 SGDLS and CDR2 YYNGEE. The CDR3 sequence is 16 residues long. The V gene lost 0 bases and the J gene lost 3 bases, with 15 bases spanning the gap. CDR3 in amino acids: CASSVDTGGGEETQYF. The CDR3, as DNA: TGTGCCAGCAGCGTAGATACGGGCGGAGGGGAAGAGACCCAGTACTTC.

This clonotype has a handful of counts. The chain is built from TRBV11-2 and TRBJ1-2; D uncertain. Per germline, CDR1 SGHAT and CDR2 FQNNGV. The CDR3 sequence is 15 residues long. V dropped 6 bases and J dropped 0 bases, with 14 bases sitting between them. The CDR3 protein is CASRLEVSANYGYTF. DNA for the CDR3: TGTGCCAGCAGACTAGAGGTATCAGCTAACTATGGCTACACCTTC.

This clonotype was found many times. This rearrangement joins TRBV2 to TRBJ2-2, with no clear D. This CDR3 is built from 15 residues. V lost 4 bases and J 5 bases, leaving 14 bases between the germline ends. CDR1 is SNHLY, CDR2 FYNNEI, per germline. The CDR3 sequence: CASSGAGSGTGELFF. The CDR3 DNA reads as TGTGCCAGCAGTGGGGCTGGGTCTGGGACCGGGGAGCTGTTTTTT.